The present T cell receptor beta chain was sequenced within a study of shared clonotypes between healthy human individuals. On the study more broadly: The donor group consisted of a couple of women and a few men, aged 18 to 49.

It was into CD45RA+ naive and CD45RA-negative memory subsets that the CD4+ cells were split. The table came from immunoSEQ multiplex PCR; TCRdb's copy has only in-frame clones and leaves some out. The sample carries approximately 980,000 clones, around 80% recorded once. V was trimmed by 4 bases and J by 5 bases, leaving 21 bases between them. The germline V gene encodes CDR1 LGHNA and CDR2 YNFKEQ. This CDR3 has 16 residues. In regard to this clone: What it binds is unknown.

Whole-study findings and limits: It was anticipated that sequencing depth would influence how many clonotypes donors shared.

Material for sequencing was memory CD4+ T cells sorted from blood. Documented subset: CD45RA-negative fraction. This receptor was identified in a man aged 18 to 29 in good health. The chain has TRBV4-2 and TRBJ2-7; unclear D gene. CDR3: CASSPLRFGHNDEQYF. The CDR3 DNA sequence: TGTGCCAGCAGCCCTCTCCGATTTGGCCATAATGACGAGCAGTACTTC.